This section outlines one T cell receptor (beta chain) sequence together with its context. There are a few counts of this clonotype. It has no known antigen specificity. No much larger clonotype is one base removed from it; base qualities were not supplied. This entry comes from a study of early T cells in non-severe SARS-CoV-2 infection (dated by TCRdb to about 2021). Context from the whole study: Bulk RNA from unsorted whole blood was used for TCR sequencing, so alpha and beta chains could not be paired. Findings and caveats that apply to the study as a whole: VDJdb matching was skewed toward anti-spike CD8 responses and likely underestimated virus-specific expansions by missing private and CD4 specificities.

The study was a case-control design nested within a healthcare worker cohort in London, UK, with weekly nasopharyngeal swab PCR tests and blood sampling. Healthcare workers were recruited during the week of the UK lockdown, between 23 and 31 March 2020, and followed weekly for up to about 15 weeks. Trimming removed 5 bases from V and 5 bases from J; the gene matches leave 4 bases unexplained. The CDR3 runs 13 amino acids, cysteine and phenylalanine included. The sequence is cut down to CDR3 DNA, 39 bases in frame from base 1. CDR1 is given as SGHRS and CDR2 as YFSETQ, both from the germline V gene. Receptor amplification or capture employed 5' RACE. TCRdb lists the instrument as NextSeq 500. Unique molecular identifiers were attached to individual cDNA molecules in the TCR library protocol so that sequencing error and PCR bias could be corrected. Both TCR alpha and beta chains were sequenced, and tight co-correlation was observed between alpha and beta sequence abundances in each sample. Under the source paper's analysis protocol: Decombinator V4 was used to perform V gene, J gene and CDR3 annotation of TCR sequences. Expanded TCRs were defined as changing significantly between any two time points under a Poisson model with p below 0.0001. TCR abundances were normalised to the total number of TCRs sequenced per sample and expressed as counts per million. MAIT TCRs were defined by TRAV1-2 paired with TRAJ12, TRAJ20 or TRAJ33, and iNKT TCRs by TRAV10 paired with TRAJ18. A search of VDJdb, accessed on 1 November 2021, was run for TCRs annotated to CMV, EBV and SARS-CoV-2, with TCRs annotated for multiple antigens excluded. TCRdb cleaned the public reads at Q25 with fastp, built clones with MiXCR and kept in-frame beta chains. CDR3 protein sequences are deduplicated, and each keeps its most common genes and DNA. These V and J calls rely on TCRdb rather than the paper's analysis. Within this sample are fewer than 130,000 distinct CDR3 sequences, with 10% to 15% of them counted one time only. The top ten clones comprise less than 4.5% of the sample.

This receptor was taken from an adult who was a healthcare worker with PCR-confirmed SARS-CoV-2 infection or an uninfected control (not recorded which). The V and J segments used are TRBV5-1 and TRBJ2-4, with 7 junctional bases fitting TRBD1. Source: whole blood, taken at baseline. The CDR3 region: CASSRDRENIQYF. The DNA sequence is TGCGCCAGCAGTCGGGACAGAGAAAACATTCAGTACTTC.